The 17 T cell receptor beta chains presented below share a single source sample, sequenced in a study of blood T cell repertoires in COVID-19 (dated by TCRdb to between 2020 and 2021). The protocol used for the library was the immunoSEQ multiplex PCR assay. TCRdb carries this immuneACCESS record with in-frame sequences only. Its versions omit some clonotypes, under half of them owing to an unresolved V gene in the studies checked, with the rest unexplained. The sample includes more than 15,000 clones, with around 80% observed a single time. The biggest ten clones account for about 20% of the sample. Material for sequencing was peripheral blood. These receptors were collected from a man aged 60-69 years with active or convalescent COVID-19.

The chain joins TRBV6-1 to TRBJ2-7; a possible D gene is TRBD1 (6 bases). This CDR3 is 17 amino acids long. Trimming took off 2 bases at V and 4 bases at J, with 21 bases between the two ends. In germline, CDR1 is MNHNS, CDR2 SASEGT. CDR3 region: CASSENPVGQGSYEQYF. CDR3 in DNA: TGTGCCAGCAGTGAAAACCCGGTGGGGCAGGGGTCGTACGAGCAGTACTTC.

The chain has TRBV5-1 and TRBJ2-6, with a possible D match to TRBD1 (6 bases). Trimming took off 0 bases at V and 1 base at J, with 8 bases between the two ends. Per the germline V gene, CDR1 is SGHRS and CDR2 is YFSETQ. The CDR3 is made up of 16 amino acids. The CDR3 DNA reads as TGCGCCAGCAGCTTGGACAGGGCATCTGGGGCCAACGTCCTGACTTTC. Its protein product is CASSLDRASGANVLTF.

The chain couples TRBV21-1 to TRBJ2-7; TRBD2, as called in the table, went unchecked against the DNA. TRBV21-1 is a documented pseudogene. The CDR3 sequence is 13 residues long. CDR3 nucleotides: TGTGCCAGCAGCAGGGGACTATCGGACGAGCAGTACTTC. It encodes CASSRGLSDEQYF.

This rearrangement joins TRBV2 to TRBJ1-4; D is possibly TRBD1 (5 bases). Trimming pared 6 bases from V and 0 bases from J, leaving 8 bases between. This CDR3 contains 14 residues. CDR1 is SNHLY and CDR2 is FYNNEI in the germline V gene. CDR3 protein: CASRQETTNEKLFF. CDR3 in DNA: TGTGCCAGCAGACAGGAAACAACTAATGAAAAACTGTTTTTT.

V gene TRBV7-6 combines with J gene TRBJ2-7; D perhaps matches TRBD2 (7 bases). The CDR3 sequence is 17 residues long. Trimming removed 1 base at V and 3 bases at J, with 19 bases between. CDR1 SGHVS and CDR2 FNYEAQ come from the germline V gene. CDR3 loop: CASSLGLGPGGGYEQYF. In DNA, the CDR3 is TGTGCCAGCAGCTTAGGGTTAGGGCCGGGGGGCGGCTACGAGCAGTACTTC.

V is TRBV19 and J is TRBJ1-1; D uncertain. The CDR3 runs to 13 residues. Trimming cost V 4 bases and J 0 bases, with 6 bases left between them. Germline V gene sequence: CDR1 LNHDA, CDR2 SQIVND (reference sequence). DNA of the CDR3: TGTGCCAGTAGTACCTCCTTGAACACTGAAGCTTTCTTT. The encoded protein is CASSTSLNTEAFF.

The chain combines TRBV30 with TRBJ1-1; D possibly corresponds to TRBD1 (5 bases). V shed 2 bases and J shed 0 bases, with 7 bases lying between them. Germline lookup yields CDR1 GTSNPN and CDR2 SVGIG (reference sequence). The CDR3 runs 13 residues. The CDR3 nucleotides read TGTGCCTGGAGTTCACAGGTGAACACTGAAGCTTTCTTT. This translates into CAWSSQVNTEAFF.

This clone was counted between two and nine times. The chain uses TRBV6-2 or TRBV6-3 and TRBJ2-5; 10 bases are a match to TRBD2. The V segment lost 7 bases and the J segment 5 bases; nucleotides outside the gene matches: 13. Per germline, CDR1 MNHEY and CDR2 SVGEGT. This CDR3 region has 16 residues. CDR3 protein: CASTPTVAGGMETQYF. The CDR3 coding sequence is TGTGCCAGCACCCCCACGGTAGCGGGAGGAATGGAGACCCAGTACTTC.

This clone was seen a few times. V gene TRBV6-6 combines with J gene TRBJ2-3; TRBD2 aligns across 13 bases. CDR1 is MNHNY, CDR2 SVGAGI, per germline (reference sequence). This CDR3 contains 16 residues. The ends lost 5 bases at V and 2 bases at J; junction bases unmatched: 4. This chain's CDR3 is CASSTGTSGITDTQYF. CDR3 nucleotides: TGTGCCAGCAGTACTGGGACTAGCGGGATCACAGATACGCAGTATTTT.

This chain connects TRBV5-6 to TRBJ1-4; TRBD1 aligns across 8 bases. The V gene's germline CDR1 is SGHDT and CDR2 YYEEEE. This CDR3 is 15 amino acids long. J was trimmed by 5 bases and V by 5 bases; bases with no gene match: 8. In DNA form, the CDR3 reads TGTGCCAGCAGGCTGTGGACAGGGTTGAATGAAAAACTGTTTTTT. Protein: CASRLWTGLNEKLFF.

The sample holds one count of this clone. The CDR3 DNA reads as TGCAGCGTTGGCGAGGGGACTAGCGTCACAGATACGCAGTATTTT. Its protein product is CSVGEGTSVTDTQYF. The rearrangement links TRBV29-1 to TRBJ2-3, with 10 bases that match TRBD2. CDR1 is SQVTM, CDR2 ANQGSEA, per germline. The V segment lost 4 bases and the J segment 2 bases; nucleotides outside the gene matches: 6. CDR3 size: 15 residues.

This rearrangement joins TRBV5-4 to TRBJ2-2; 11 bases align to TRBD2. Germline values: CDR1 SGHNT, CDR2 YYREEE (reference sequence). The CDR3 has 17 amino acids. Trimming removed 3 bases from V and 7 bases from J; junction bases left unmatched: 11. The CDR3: CASSSNLLAGVGGELFF. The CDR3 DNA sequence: TGTGCCAGCAGCTCGAATCTACTAGCGGGGGTCGGCGGGGAGCTGTTTTTT.

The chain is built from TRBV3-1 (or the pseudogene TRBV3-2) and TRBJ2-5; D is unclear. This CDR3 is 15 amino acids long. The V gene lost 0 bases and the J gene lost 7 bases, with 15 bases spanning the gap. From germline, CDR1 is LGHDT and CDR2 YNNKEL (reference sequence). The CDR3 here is CASSQDLVALGTQYF. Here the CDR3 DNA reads TGTGCCAGCAGCCAAGATCTGGTAGCCCTAGGGACCCAGTACTTC.

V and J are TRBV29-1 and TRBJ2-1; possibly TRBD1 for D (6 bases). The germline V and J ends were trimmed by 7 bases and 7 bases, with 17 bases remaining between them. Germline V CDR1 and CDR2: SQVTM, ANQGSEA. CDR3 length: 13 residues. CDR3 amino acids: CSADGQLGNEQFF. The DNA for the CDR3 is TGCAGCGCAGACGGACAGTTGGGAAATGAGCAGTTCTTC.

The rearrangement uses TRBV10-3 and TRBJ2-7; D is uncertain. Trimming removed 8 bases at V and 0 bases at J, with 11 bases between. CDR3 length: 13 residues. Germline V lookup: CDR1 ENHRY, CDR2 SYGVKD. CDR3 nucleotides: TGTGCCATCCGGCTGTCGGGCTCCTACGAGCAGTACTTC. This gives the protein CAIRLSGSYEQYF.

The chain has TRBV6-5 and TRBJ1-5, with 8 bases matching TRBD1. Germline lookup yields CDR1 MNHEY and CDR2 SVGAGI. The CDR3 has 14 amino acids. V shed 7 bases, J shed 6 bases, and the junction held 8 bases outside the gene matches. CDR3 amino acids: CASMQGALGQPQHF. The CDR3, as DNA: TGTGCCAGCATGCAGGGGGCGTTAGGTCAGCCCCAGCATTTT.

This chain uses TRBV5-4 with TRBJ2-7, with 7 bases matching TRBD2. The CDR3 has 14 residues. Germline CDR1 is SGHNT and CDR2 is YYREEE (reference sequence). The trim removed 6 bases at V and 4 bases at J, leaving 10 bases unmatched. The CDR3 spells CASTREGRQYEQYF. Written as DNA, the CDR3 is TGTGCCAGCACGAGGGAGGGAAGACAATACGAGCAGTACTTC.